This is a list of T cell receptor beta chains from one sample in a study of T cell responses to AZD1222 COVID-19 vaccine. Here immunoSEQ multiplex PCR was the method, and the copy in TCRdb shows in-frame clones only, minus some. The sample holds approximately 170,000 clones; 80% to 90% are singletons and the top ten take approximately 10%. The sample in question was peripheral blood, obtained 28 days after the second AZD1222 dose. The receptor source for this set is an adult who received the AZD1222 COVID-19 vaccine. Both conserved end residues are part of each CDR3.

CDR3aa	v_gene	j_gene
CARTGNYEQYF	TRBV14	TRBJ2-7
CASSYSGAGEDYTF	TRBV6-2/TRBV6-3	TRBJ1-2
CAISPGGGGNQPQHF	TRBV10-3	TRBJ1-5
CASSLVRGPSTDTQYF	TRBV5-1	TRBJ2-3
CASSIGQGNTIYF	TRBV5-1	TRBJ1-3
CATRLVGSNQPQHF	TRBV15	TRBJ1-5
CASREYPTEAFF	TRBV7-9	TRBJ1-1
CASSLPRENSPLHF	TRBV28	TRBJ1-6
CASSPPVRLGYYEQYF	TRBV7-9	TRBJ2-7
CASSIGTGTGNTIYF	TRBV7-9	TRBJ1-3
CAGRSGRSNEKLFF	TRBV30	TRBJ1-4
CASSSGAYSNYGYTF	TRBV9	TRBJ1-2
CASSTGGQGGNQPQHF	TRBV19	TRBJ1-5
CASSLPPRGHSPLHF	TRBV5-8	TRBJ1-6
CASSVGTSNTGELFF	TRBV19	TRBJ2-2
CASSLSSWGVWAYEQYF	TRBV6-2/TRBV6-3	TRBJ2-7
CASSQSTGLAGSGDIQYF	TRBV3-1/TRBV3-2	TRBJ2-4
CASSLPRRPPQHF	TRBV28	TRBJ1-5
CASSLDAGATTGELFF	TRBV7-3	TRBJ2-2
CASSPLSGGGTEAFF	TRBV14	TRBJ1-1
CASSIAGGGETQYF	TRBV19	TRBJ2-5
CASSSSGGAYTQYF	TRBV6-5	TRBJ2-3
CATSGGGQETQYF	TRBV24-1	TRBJ2-5
CASSIVENEQFF	TRBV19	TRBJ2-1
CASSYSKGANTEAFF	TRBV6-5	TRBJ1-1
CASRIGVNTDTQYF	TRBV27	TRBJ2-3
CSVYGGTEAFF	TRBV29-1	TRBJ1-1
CASESVTSGANVLTF	TRBV28	TRBJ2-6
CASSLQGRQPQHF	TRBV27	TRBJ1-5
CASSYLGTNTEAFF	TRBV6-6	TRBJ1-1
CASSLVGATNEKLFF	TRBV7-2	TRBJ1-4
CASSQGPLQTGELFF	TRBV4-2	TRBJ2-2
CASSFLGVESGQFF	TRBV27	TRBJ2-1
CASSIGTSSDTQYF	TRBV19	TRBJ2-3
CASSVPGQGASEQYF	TRBV5-1	TRBJ2-7
CASSLPGSTDTQYF	TRBV27	TRBJ2-3
CASSPSRGSSYEQYF	TRBV7-2	TRBJ2-7
CAIRGPQNTEAFF	TRBV10-3	TRBJ1-1
CASSGQGDEQYF	TRBV7-6	TRBJ2-7
CATSREGQGVEKLFF	TRBV15	TRBJ1-4
CASSQEHGYEQYF	TRBV4-2	TRBJ2-7
CASSQGAGQGSYEQYF	TRBV3-1/TRBV3-2	TRBJ2-7
CAWSAGNEQFF	TRBV30	TRBJ2-1
CASSISPQGTYEQYF	TRBV19	TRBJ2-7
CASSEGNGHVRPQHF	TRBV6-1	TRBJ1-5
CASSYAVPDTEAFF	TRBV6-5	TRBJ1-1
CASSELPTDGTYEQYF	TRBV10-1	TRBJ2-7
CASRSLGEVYGYTF	TRBV6-5	TRBJ1-2
CASSQTSGGPDTQYF	TRBV19	TRBJ2-3